Below, 15 T cell receptor beta chains from the same sample are listed, as sequenced in a study of blood T cell repertoires in COVID-19 (dated by TCRdb to the early 2020s). Libraries were made using the immunoSEQ multiplex PCR assay. TCRdb obtained this table from immuneACCESS and retained in-frame rearrangements with V and J assigned. These tables miss some clones; where compared with another copy, unresolved V genes account for less than half of the shortfall, and the remainder is unexplained. The sample table lists about 91,000 clones, approximately 78% of them with a count of one. Of the sample, around 7.2% is held by the ten largest clones. Sequencing was carried out using peripheral blood. These receptor sequences come from a man aged 50-59 years with active or convalescent COVID-19.

The chain couples TRBV30 to TRBJ1-4; D ambiguous. V was pared by 2 bases and J by 4 bases, with 2 bases between. Germline-derived CDR1 and CDR2 are GTSNPN and SVGIG (reference sequence). There are 11 residues in the CDR3. CDR3 residues: CAWSLNEKLFF. The CDR3 coding sequence is TGTGCCTGGAGTCTTAATGAAAAACTGTTTTTT.

The chain joins TRBV5-1 to TRBJ2-7, with D possibly being TRBD1 (7 bases). This CDR3 is 15 amino acids long. In germline, CDR1 is SGHRS, CDR2 YFSETQ. V was pared by 1 base and J by 6 bases, with 17 bases between. CDR3 nucleotides: TGCGCCAGCAGCTTGTACCAGGGGGGACTGGTCGAGCAGTACTTC. Protein sequence: CASSLYQGGLVEQYF.

The J gene is TRBJ1-1, the V gene TRBV11-2, with D possibly TRBD1 on 5 matching bases. The CDR3 is made up of 15 amino acids. The germline gives CDR1 SGHAT, CDR2 FQNNGV. V shed 0 bases and J shed 3 bases, with 11 bases lying between them. The CDR3 sequence is CASSLDGAGYTEAFF. The DNA for the CDR3 is TGTGCCAGCAGCTTAGATGGGGCAGGCTACACTGAAGCTTTCTTT.

The V and J genes are TRBV20-1 and TRBJ2-2, with TRBD2 as a possible D gene (6 bases). V lost 3 bases and J 7 bases, leaving 18 bases between the germline ends. Germline V gives CDR1 DFQATT, CDR2 SNEGSKA (reference sequence). The CDR3 length is 15 residues. CDR3 bases: TGCAGTGCTAGTTCGGGACTCCCGGATAACGGGGAGCTGTTTTTT. This translates into CSASSGLPDNGELFF.

The chain has TRBV3-1 (or the pseudogene TRBV3-2) and TRBJ1-6; TRBD1 might be the D (5 bases). CDR3 length: 17 residues. V was clipped by 4 bases and J by 0 bases, with 13 bases between them. Germline CDR1 and CDR2: LGHDT and YNNKEL (reference sequence). CDR3 in DNA: TGTGCCAGCAGCCGGGACTCCTGGAGCTCCTATAATTCACCCCTCCACTTT. Translated, it gives CASSRDSWSSYNSPLHF.

The V call is TRBV6-2 or TRBV6-3, the J call TRBJ2-6; D might be TRBD1 (6 bases). CDR1 and CDR2 from the germline V gene are MNHEY and SVGEGT. This CDR3 has 17 residues. The V gene lost 3 bases and the J gene lost 2 bases, with 14 bases spanning the gap. CDR3 loop: CASSYRSGEAGANVLTF. In DNA form, the CDR3 reads TGTGCCAGCAGTTATAGGTCAGGGGAAGCTGGGGCCAACGTCCTGACTTTC.

The table lists this clone with a count of one. The rearrangement uses TRBV2 and TRBJ2-3, with 7 bases fitting TRBD2. The germline V gene encodes CDR1 SNHLY and CDR2 FYNNEI. The junction had 2 bases not matched to a gene; V was cut back by 5 bases and J by 0 bases. CDR3 length: 14 amino acids. DNA of the CDR3: TGTGCCAGCAGTAGCGGGGCCAGCACAGATACGCAGTATTTT. It encodes CASSSGASTDTQYF.

The DNA of the CDR3 is TGTGCCAGTACTCACACTAGCGGGGCCCAAGAGACCCAGTACTTC. Translation gives CASTHTSGAQETQYF. The chain joins TRBV19 to TRBJ2-5; 10 bases fit TRBD2. V shed 7 bases and J 1 base; nucleotides not matched to a gene: 6. This CDR3 is 15 amino acids long. Germline loops: CDR1 LNHDA, CDR2 SQIVND (reference sequence).

V and J are TRBV18 and TRBJ2-1, with D perhaps matching TRBD1 (6 bases). Germline V gene sequence: CDR1 KGHSH, CDR2 LQKENI. The V end was cut by 3 bases, the J end by 5 bases, with 11 bases between. The length of the CDR3 is 14 residues. CDR3 in amino acids: CASSPWDTNNEQFF. CDR3 bases: TGTGCCAGCTCACCCTGGGACACCAACAATGAGCAGTTCTTC.

The V and J genes are TRBV5-6 and TRBJ2-1; tentative D call: TRBD1 (6 bases). The CDR3 is made up of 15 amino acids. Germline CDR1 and CDR2: SGHDT and YYEEEE. The V and J ends lost 4 bases and 2 bases respectively, with 13 bases between them. CDR3 in DNA: TGTGCCAGCAGCCGAACAGGGATCGCCTACAATGAGCAGTTCTTC. Protein product: CASSRTGIAYNEQFF.

The chain couples TRBV7-4 to TRBJ2-2, with TRBD1 as a possible D gene (5 bases). The CDR3 runs 15 residues. Germline V gene lookup returns CDR1 SGHVT and CDR2 SQSDAQ. The V and J ends lost 5 bases and 1 base respectively, with 11 bases between them. The CDR3 nucleotides read TGTGCCAGCAGCCCGAAACAGGAGAACACCGGGGAGCTGTTTTTT. Protein sequence: CASSPKQENTGELFF.

A few counts support this clone. This chain links TRBV5-1 with TRBJ2-2; no definite D call. The CDR3 extends over 15 amino acids. Germline V lookup: CDR1 SGHRS, CDR2 YFSETQ. V lost 0 bases to trimming and J lost 7 bases, with 13 bases between them. The CDR3 protein is CASSLDTASGGELFF. The CDR3 bases are TGCGCCAGCAGCTTGGATACAGCCTCCGGCGGGGAGCTGTTTTTT.

The chain recombines TRBV6-1 with TRBJ2-6; maybe TRBD1 (5 bases). The length of the CDR3 is 19 residues. The V end lost 1 base, the J end lost 0 bases, and 16 bases lay between the germline ends. The germline V gene has CDR1 MNHNS and CDR2 SASEGT. CDR3 DNA: TGTGCCAGCAGTGAAGTTGGTTGGGGCCCACTCTCTGGGGCCAACGTCCTGACTTTC. Encoded protein: CASSEVGWGPLSGANVLTF.

The gene calls are TRBV28 and TRBJ1-2; D may be TRBD1 (5 bases). Germline values: CDR1 MDHEN, CDR2 SYDVKM. V lost 3 bases and J 4 bases, leaving 12 bases between the germline ends. CDR3 length: 14 amino acids. CDR3 nucleotides: TGTGCCAGCAGTTTCTACCCCGACAGCTATGGCTACACCTTC. Its translation is CASSFYPDSYGYTF.

The J gene is TRBJ1-1, the V gene TRBV7-9; D is undetermined. The CDR3 has 11 residues. V shed 6 bases and J shed 7 bases, with 9 bases lying between them. CDR1 is SEHNR, CDR2 FQNEAQ, per germline (reference sequence). The CDR3 DNA reads as TGTGCCAGCAGTCTCGCGGGTGAAGCTTTCTTT. Protein: CASSLAGEAFF. Variable domain in full (rest from reference TRBV7-9 and TRBJ1-1): DTGVSQNPRHKITKRGQNVTFRCDPISEHNRLYWYRQTLGQGPEFLTYFQNEAQLEKSRLLSDRFSAERPKGSFSTLEIQRTEQGDSAMYLCASSLAGEAFFGQGTRLTVV.